This is a list of T cell receptor beta chains from one sample in a study of cytomegalovirus exposure and HLA in healthy donors. Sequencing used immunoSEQ multiplex PCR; TCRdb keeps in-frame clones, though not all of them. The sample contains about 120,000 clones, approximately 80% of which appear only once. The specimen sequenced was PBMCs. The receptors come from a man under 40 in good health and CMV-seronegative. The CDR3 runs from the conserved cysteine through the conserved F or W. D genes are given only for firm matches. Some rows have no size entry. The others give once, few or many, or a class for an expanded clone.

TRBD1,NA,TRBJ1-1,TRBV7-2,15,TGTGCCAGCAGCTCACAGGGGGCGTTGAACACTGAAGCTTTCTTT,CASSSQGALNTEAFF
TRBD2,NA,TRBJ2-7,TRBV6-1,15,TGTGCCAGCAGGAGTGGGCTAGCGGGTACCCACGAGCAGTACTTC,CASRSGLAGTHEQYF
NA,once,TRBJ2-7,TRBV5-6,17,TGTGCCAGCAGCTTGGGTCCACATCAGGGGATCCCCTACGAGCAGTACTTC,CASSLGPHQGIPYEQYF
NA,NA,TRBJ1-1,TRBV5-1,15,TGCGCCAGCAGCTTGATTAATTCGGTGAACACTGAAGCTTTCTTT,CASSLINSVNTEAFF
NA,NA,TRBJ2-3,TRBV6-5,15,TGTGCCAGCAGTTACCACAGCTCTAGCACAGATACGCAGTATTTT,CASSYHSSSTDTQYF
NA,NA,TRBJ1-6,TRBV6-5,13,TGTGCCAGCAGTCGCGGCAATCGTTCACCCCTCCACTTT,CASSRGNRSPLHF
TRBD1,NA,TRBJ2-7,TRBV7-9,16,TGTGCCAGCAGCCCCCTACCCACAGGGGGGATACACGAGCAGTACTTC,CASSPLPTGGIHEQYF
TRBD1,NA,TRBJ2-3,TRBV5-8,13,TGTGCCAGCAGCTGGGACAGGGAAGATACGCAGTATTTT,CASSWDREDTQYF
NA,NA,TRBJ2-6,TRBV27,13,TGTGCCAGCAGTAGGGGTCAGGCCAACGTCCTGACTTTC,CASSRGQANVLTF
NA,NA,TRBJ1-5,TRBV11-2,14,TGTGCCAGCAGCCCTCCGACAGTAAATCAGCCCCAGCATTTT,CASSPPTVNQPQHF
NA,NA,TRBJ2-3,TRBV18,15,TGTGCCAGCTCACCACCTAAGCGGGCCACAGATACGCAGTATTTT,CASSPPKRATDTQYF
NA,NA,TRBJ2-7,TRBV15,15,TGTGCCACCAGCAGAGATCTGGGGCAGTTCTACGAGCAGTACTTC,CATSRDLGQFYEQYF
TRBD1,NA,TRBJ1-3,TRBV6-6,15,TGTGCCAGCAGCCGCGGGACAGGGGTTGGAAACACCATATATTTT,CASSRGTGVGNTIYF
TRBD1,NA,TRBJ2-3,TRBV19,15,TGTGCCAGTAGTGCGAGACAGGGGCCTCAAGATACGCAGTATTTT,CASSARQGPQDTQYF
NA,NA,TRBJ1-2,TRBV9,16,TGTGCCAGCAGCGTAGATTTGGGGCCAGCTAACTATGGCTACACCTTC,CASSVDLGPANYGYTF
NA,NA,TRBJ1-1,TRBV2,13,TGTGCCACCTCTTCCGACACCAACACTGAAGCTTTCTTT,CATSSDTNTEAFF
NA,NA,TRBJ2-7,TRBV27,13,TGTGCCAGCAGTCCAACTGTTAACTACGAGCAGTACTTC,CASSPTVNYEQYF
TRBD1,NA,TRBJ2-7,TRBV6-1,14,TGTGCCAGCGGGGTTGGACAGGGCCTCTACGAGCAGTACTTC,CASGVGQGLYEQYF
NA,NA,TRBJ2-3,TRBV6-1,16,TGTGCCAGCAGTGAGGACAGGGCGGGGGGCACAGATACGCAGTATTTT,CASSEDRAGGTDTQYF
TRBD1,once,TRBJ1-3,TRBV5-1,15,TGCGCCAGCAGCCTAGAGACAGGGACTGGAAACACCATATATTTT,CASSLETGTGNTIYF
NA,NA,TRBJ2-7,TRBV19,17,TGTGCCAGTAGTATAGATATTGGGGGGGCCAATTCCTACGAGCAGTACTTC,CASSIDIGGANSYEQYF
TRBD1,NA,TRBJ1-4,TRBV7-9,15,TGTGCCAGCAGTTCCTCAGGGGGCGTGGGTGAAAAACTGTTTTTT,CASSSSGGVGEKLFF
TRBD2,once,TRBJ2-1,TRBV2,17,TGTGCCAGCAGTGAAGTTAGACTAGCGGGGGAATACAATGAGCAGTTCTTC,CASSEVRLAGEYNEQFF
NA,NA,TRBJ1-1,TRBV30,13,TGTGCCTGGATCCCGGGGGTGAACACTGAAGCTTTCTTT,CAWIPGVNTEAFF
TRBD1,NA,TRBJ1-2,TRBV5-4,15,TGTGCCAGCAGCCTGATAGACAGGGTGAACTATGGCTACACCTTC,CASSLIDRVNYGYTF
NA,few,TRBJ2-7,TRBV7-8,14,TGTGCCAGCAGCTTAGTACAGGTCTCCTACGAGCAGTACTTC,CASSLVQVSYEQYF
TRBD1,NA,TRBJ1-4,TRBV4-3,16,TGCGCCAGCAGCCAAGATCCCGGACAGGGCAATGAAAAACTGTTTTTT,CASSQDPGQGNEKLFF
NA,NA,TRBJ2-1,TRBV28,16,TGTGCCAGCAGTTTATTCCAGGGAGGAAACTACAATGAGCAGTTCTTC,CASSLFQGGNYNEQFF
TRBD1,NA,TRBJ2-5,TRBV6-1,12,TGTGCCAGCAGTCCAGGGGGCGAGACCCAGTACTTC,CASSPGGETQYF
NA,NA,TRBJ1-2,TRBV19,14,TGTGCCAGTAGTATAGGATCCGGGGACTATGGCTACACCTTC,CASSIGSGDYGYTF
TRBD1,NA,TRBJ1-6,TRBV6-1,13,TGTGCCAGCAGGGTGGACAGGGATTCACCCCTCCACTTT,CASRVDRDSPLHF
NA,NA,TRBJ2-2,TRBV27,15,TGTGCCAGCTCTGACAGGCCCAGAGGCACCGGGGAGCTGTTTTTT,CASSDRPRGTGELFF
TRBD1,NA,TRBJ2-3,TRBV4-3,16,TGCGCCAGCAGCCAAGATAGGGGGCCCAGGCCAGATACGCAGTATTTT,CASSQDRGPRPDTQYF
TRBD2,NA,TRBJ2-1,TRBV5-1,18,TGCGCCAGCAGCTCCCACGGGACTAGCGGAACCTTTTACAATGAGCAGTTCTTC,CASSSHGTSGTFYNEQFF
NA,NA,TRBJ1-5,TRBV6-5,13,TGTGCCAGCAGACGGTATAGCAATCAGCCCCAGCATTTT,CASRRYSNQPQHF
NA,NA,TRBJ2-1,TRBV19,17,TGTGCCAGTAGTACCCTGAGGGGGTTAGTTGCAAAGAATGGGCAGTTCTTC,CASSTLRGLVAKNGQFF
TRBD2,NA,TRBJ2-7,TRBV9,16,TGTGCCAGCAGCGTAGCTAGTAGCGGGAGTTCGGGAGAGCAGTACTTC,CASSVASSGSSGEQYF
TRBD2,NA,TRBJ2-7,TRBV10-3,13,TGTGCCATCAGCTTTGGGGGGGTGGGCGAGCAGTACTTC,CAISFGGVGEQYF
TRBD2,once,TRBJ2-7,TRBV11-2,13,TGTGCCAGCAGCGTCGGACTAGCCTACGAGCAGTACTTC,CASSVGLAYEQYF
TRBD1,once,TRBJ1-6,TRBV13,18,TGTGCCAGCAGCTTAGGCCTCGGGACAGGGGGCCTCAATTCACCCCTCCACTTT,CASSLGLGTGGLNSPLHF
TRBD1,NA,TRBJ2-7,TRBV6-5,13,TGTGCCAGCAGACAGGGGAGCTCCTACGAGCAGTACTTC,CASRQGSSYEQYF
NA,once,TRBJ2-3,TRBV5-4,13,TGTGCCGGACAACCCCGGGAGACTAATACGCAGTATTTT,CAGQPRETNTQYF
TRBD1,NA,TRBJ2-1,TRBV29-1,13,TGCAGCGGAGGGACAGGGAGTGGCGATGAGCAGTTCTTC,CSGGTGSGDEQFF
NA,NA,TRBJ1-2,TRBV10-1,11,TGCGCCAGCAGACAGGGTTGTGGCTACACCTTC,CASRQGCGYTF
TRBD2,NA,TRBJ2-7,TRBV18,14,TGTGCCAGCTCACCAGACGGGGGGGGATACGAGCAGTACTTC,CASSPDGGGYEQYF
NA,NA,TRBJ2-2,TRBV7-6,12,TGTGCCAGCCGGCGGCCAACCGGGGAGCTGTTTTTT,CASRRPTGELFF
TRBD1,NA,TRBJ2-5,TRBV27,13,TGTGCCAGGGGGGCAGGGGGAAACGAGACCCAGTACTTC,CARGAGGNETQYF
NA,NA,TRBJ1-4,TRBV7-8,15,TGTGCCAGCAGCTCGACCCGGGGATTCGGGGAAAAACTGTTTTTT,CASSSTRGFGEKLFF
TRBD1,NA,TRBJ2-7,TRBV9,15,TGTGCCAGCAGCGTAGGGACAGGGGGCATCTACGAGCAGTACTTC,CASSVGTGGIYEQYF
NA,NA,TRBJ1-2,TRBV28,12,TGTGCCAGCAGTCCCAATGAGCCGGGCTACACCTTC,CASSPNEPGYTF
NA,NA,TRBJ2-7,TRBV5-1,15,TGCGCCAGCAGCTACGGACTCCAAGGGACCTACGAGCAGTACTTC,CASSYGLQGTYEQYF
NA,NA,TRBJ1-2,TRBV28,14,TGTGCCAGCAGGGGCCGGGGGGCCTCGGAAGGCTACACCTTC,CASRGRGASEGYTF
TRBD1,NA,TRBJ2-6,TRBV30,19,TGTGCCTGGGGGGATTTCTACAGGGGAACCTCGCCTGGGGCCAACGTCCTGACTTTC,CAWGDFYRGTSPGANVLTF
TRBD1,once,TRBJ2-3,TRBV9,15,TGTGCCAGCAGCGTAGGACAGGGCCTCGCAGATACGCAGTATTTT,CASSVGQGLADTQYF
TRBD1,NA,TRBJ2-5,TRBV5-6,14,TGTGCCAGCAGCTTGGGGACAGGGGAAGAGACCCAGTACTTC,CASSLGTGEETQYF